Presented here are 18 T cell receptor beta chains from one specimen sequenced in a study of T cell changes during pregnancy in multiple sclerosis. Sequencing used immunoSEQ multiplex PCR; TCRdb keeps in-frame clones, though not all of them. Of about 46,000 clones detected, more than 85% appear once; the ten largest clones hold about 9.8%. Sequencing was performed on CD8+ T cells from peripheral blood mononuclear cells, taken after pregnancy. Receptors were obtained from a female donor with multiple sclerosis, enrolled in a pregnancy study.

The rearrangement uses TRBV6-4 and TRBJ2-2; 12 bases are shared with TRBD1. The length of the CDR3 is 18 residues. Losses at the gene ends were 4 bases for V and 3 bases for J; bases not matched to a gene: 9. CDR1 is MRHNA and CDR2 is SNTAGT in the germline V gene. The CDR3 spells CASSGGQGAPADTGELFF. CDR3 coding DNA: TGTGCCAGCAGTGGGGGACAGGGGGCCCCAGCTGACACCGGGGAGCTGTTTTTT.

The chain is built from TRBV2 and TRBJ2-7; D possibly corresponds to TRBD1 (6 bases). CDR3 length: 14 residues. V gave up 3 bases and J gave up 3 bases, with 12 bases separating them. Per the germline V gene, CDR1 is SNHLY and CDR2 is FYNNEI. The CDR3 spells CASSDRGRNYEQYF. CDR3 in DNA: TGTGCCAGCAGTGACAGGGGAAGGAACTACGAGCAGTACTTC.

In its sample, this clone was seen once. The V call is TRBV6-4, the J call TRBJ2-3, with 8 bases identical to TRBD1. The CDR3 is made up of 14 amino acids. J was trimmed by 2 bases and V by 5 bases; bases with no gene match: 3. Germline CDR1 and CDR2: MRHNA and SNTAGT. CDR3 sequence: CASSPTGDTDTQYF. In nucleotides, the CDR3 is TGTGCCAGCAGTCCGACAGGGGACACAGATACGCAGTATTTT.

This clone was seen ten or more times. Other DNA sequences in the same sample also yield this CDR3. The rearrangement joins TRBV29-1 to TRBJ2-7; possible D gene TRBD1, 5 bases. Per germline, CDR1 SQVTM and CDR2 ANQGSEA. The CDR3 has 12 amino acids. Trimming shortened V by 6 bases and J by 3 bases, and 12 bases separated the two germline ends. CDR3 sequence reads: CSVELQDYEQYF. The CDR3 nucleotides are TGCAGCGTGGAGTTACAGGACTACGAGCAGTACTTC.

This clone was seen only once. CDR3 DNA: TGTGCCAGCAGCTTGAGGCCTAATACACCCCTAACTAACTATGGCTACACCTTC. It specifies CASSLRPNTPLTNYGYTF. This rearrangement joins TRBV7-9 to TRBJ1-2; D ambiguous. Germline values: CDR1 SEHNR, CDR2 FQNEAQ (reference sequence). CDR3 length: 18 residues. V shed 3 bases and J shed 0 bases, with 20 bases lying between them.

This clone has only one observation. This chain connects TRBV6-1 to TRBJ2-1, with D unresolved. CDR3 length: 16 amino acids. Germline V gene sequence: CDR1 MNHNS, CDR2 SASEGT. With 2 bases removed from V and 0 bases from J, the gap between germline ends came to 11 bases. The CDR3 reads CASSELLLSSYNEQFF. DNA for the CDR3: TGTGCCAGCAGTGAACTTTTGCTAAGCTCCTACAATGAGCAGTTCTTC.

The genes are TRBV5-5 and TRBJ2-7; 9 nucleotides align to TRBD2. Germline CDR1 reads SGHKS; CDR2 reads YYEKEE (reference sequence). The CDR3 sequence is 18 residues long. V dropped 0 bases and J dropped 4; count of bases not matched to a gene: 14. Written as DNA, the CDR3 is TGTGCCAGCAGCTTGGAGGGGGGTGGAGTAGCGGGAGTGTACGAGCAGTACTTC. Translating it yields CASSLEGGGVAGVYEQYF.

The rearrangement uses TRBV6-5 and TRBJ2-2; a possible D gene is TRBD1 (6 bases). The CDR3 extends over 12 amino acids. The V end lost 6 bases, the J end lost 7 bases, and 9 bases lay between the germline ends. Germline V gene lookup returns CDR1 MNHEY and CDR2 SVGAGI. CDR3 nucleotides: TGTGCCAGCAGACAGGGCGGCGGGGAGCTGTTTTTT. Its translation: CASRQGGGELFF.

The V gene is TRBV1, the J gene TRBJ2-3; TRBD2, the table's D call, was not compared with the DNA. TRBV1 is a documented pseudogene. The CDR3 sequence is 18 residues long. CDR3 loop: CTSSQECRPRDFTDTQYF. The DNA for the CDR3 is TGCACCAGCAGCCAAGAGTGCCGCCCGAGGGACTTCACAGATACGCAGTATTTT.

Here the CDR3 reads CATSRGTGNWVSNTEAFF. As DNA, the CDR3 is TGTGCCACCAGCAGAGGGACAGGGAATTGGGTTAGTAACACTGAAGCTTTCTTT. This rearrangement joins TRBV15 to TRBJ1-1; TRBD1 matches at 8 bases. This CDR3 region has 18 residues. Germline lookup yields CDR1 LNHNV and CDR2 YYDKDF (reference sequence). Trimming at V came to 1 base and at J to 2 bases, leaving 12 bases not matched to a gene.

The chain carries TRBV6-1 and TRBJ2-1; D ambiguous. Per germline, CDR1 MNHNS and CDR2 SASEGT. This CDR3 is 9 amino acids long. Trimming cost V 8 bases and J 7 bases, with 3 bases left between them. As DNA, the CDR3 is TGTGCCAGCGTAAATGAGCAGTTCTTC. Translated: CASVNEQFF.

Here the CDR3 reads CASSLIGGGTYNEQFF. Here the CDR3 DNA reads TGTGCCAGCAGCTTAATAGGGGGTGGCACCTACAATGAGCAGTTCTTC. This chain joins TRBV7-2 and TRBJ2-1; D possibly corresponds to TRBD1 (6 bases). The germline V and J ends were trimmed by 2 bases and 2 bases, with 13 bases remaining between them. CDR1 SGHTA and CDR2 FQGNSA come from the germline V gene. The length of the CDR3 is 16 residues.

The J gene is TRBJ2-7, the V gene TRBV5-1; tentatively, D is TRBD1 (6 bases). Between the trimmed V and J ends, which lost 3 bases and 7 bases, there was a span of 14 bases. This CDR3 contains 13 residues. Germline V lookup: CDR1 SGHRS, CDR2 YFSETQ. The chain's CDR3 is CASSSNTGLEQYF. The CDR3 nucleotides read TGCGCCAGCAGCTCGAATACAGGGTTAGAGCAGTACTTC.

This clone was seen a single time. The chain is built from TRBV2 and TRBJ2-7; possibly TRBD2 for D (5 bases). With 8 bases removed from V and 4 bases from J, the gap between germline ends came to 27 bases. The length of the CDR3 is 17 residues. Germline-derived CDR1 and CDR2 are SNHLY and FYNNEI. The CDR3: CASGAGHVPPYEYEQYF. DNA for the CDR3: TGTGCCAGCGGTGCGGGTCACGTGCCCCCTTATGAGTACGAGCAGTACTTC.

The J gene is TRBJ1-2, the V gene TRBV7-9, with 8 bases identical to TRBD1. CDR1 is SEHNR, CDR2 FQNEAQ, per germline (reference sequence). The CDR3 runs to 18 residues. Trimming cost V 4 bases and J 4 bases; bases outside gene matches: 17. Here the CDR3 reads CASSSFKEWKQGGYGYTF. The CDR3 region has the DNA TGTGCCAGCAGCTCCTTCAAAGAATGGAAACAGGGGGGCTATGGCTACACCTTC.

The V gene is TRBV5-1, the J gene TRBJ2-2; D is unclear. Germline V gene lookup returns CDR1 SGHRS and CDR2 YFSETQ. The CDR3 extends over 13 amino acids. V lost 2 bases and J lost 6, with 8 bases in between. The CDR3 DNA reads TGCGCCAGCAGCTTCTACGGTTCCGGGGAGCTGTTTTTT. This sequence encodes CASSFYGSGELFF.

The J gene is TRBJ1-5, the V gene TRBV7-2; D possibly corresponds to TRBD1 (6 bases). Trimming stripped 6 bases from V and 1 base from J, with 13 bases between. Germline CDR1 is SGHTA and CDR2 is FQGNSA. This CDR3 is 15 amino acids long. The CDR3 bases are TGTGCCAGCAGTCTGGCCGGACAGAGCAATCAGCCCCAGCATTTT. Translated: CASSLAGQSNQPQHF.

The J gene is TRBJ2-7, the V gene TRBV11-3, with 12 bases lining up with TRBD2. This CDR3 has 17 residues. V shed 3 bases, J shed 4 bases, and the junction held 10 bases outside the gene matches. Looked up from germline, CDR1 is SGHNT and CDR2 is YENEEA. CDR3 residues: CASSFGTSGRMGYEQYF. The CDR3 DNA reads as TGTGCCAGCAGCTTCGGGACTAGCGGGCGCATGGGGTACGAGCAGTACTTC. The full variable domain, completed using reference TRBV11-3 and TRBJ2-7, is EAGVVQSPRYKIIEKKQPVAFWCNPISGHNTLYWYLQNLGQGPELLIRYENEEAVDDSQLPKDRFSAERLKGVDSTLKIQPAELGDSAVYLCASSFGTSGRMGYEQYFGPGTRLTVT.